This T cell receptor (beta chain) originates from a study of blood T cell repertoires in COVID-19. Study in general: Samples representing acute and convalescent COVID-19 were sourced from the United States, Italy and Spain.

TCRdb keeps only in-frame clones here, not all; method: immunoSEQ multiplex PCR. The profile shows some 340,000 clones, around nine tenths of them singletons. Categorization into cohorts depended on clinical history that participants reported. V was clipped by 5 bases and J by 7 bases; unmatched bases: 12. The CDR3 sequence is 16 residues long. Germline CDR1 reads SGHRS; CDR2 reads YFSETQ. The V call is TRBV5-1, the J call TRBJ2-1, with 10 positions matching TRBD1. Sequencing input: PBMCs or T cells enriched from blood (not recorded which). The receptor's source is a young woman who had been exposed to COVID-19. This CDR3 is CASSAWGQGMGNEQFF. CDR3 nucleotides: TGCGCCAGCAGTGCTTGGGGACAGGGGATGGGAAATGAGCAGTTCTTC.